This T cell receptor beta chain was found in a study of blood T cell repertoires in COVID-19. Study in general: Whether acute or convalescent, the COVID-19 samples came from the United States, Italy and Spain. PBMCs, B-cell-depleted T cells, or T cells provided the cDNA or gDNA that made up the material.

As originally analysed: Amplification from reference gene primers served as the basis for estimated nucleated cell counts. The method was immunoSEQ multiplex PCR; TCRdb's version includes in-frame clones alone and lacks a portion of them. V and J calls and clone size are copied from that table; D and trimming were computed from the DNA. The sample includes 25,000 to 30,000 clones, approximately 84% of them seen just once. This TCR came from a man in his 70s with active COVID-19. Specimen: peripheral blood.

The DNA for the CDR3 is TGTGCCAGTAGTATTGCGCGGGGGGCTCTGCGGGAGCAGTACTTC. It specifies CASSIARGALREQYF. The genes are TRBV19 and TRBJ2-7; 8 nucleotides match TRBD2. The V gene's germline CDR1 is LNHDA and CDR2 SQIVND (reference sequence). Germline trimming cut 3 bases from V and 7 bases from J; bases unmatched to any gene: 11. CDR3 size: 15 residues. Full variable domain (remainder filled in from reference TRBV19 and TRBJ2-7): DGGITQSPKYLFRKEGQNVTLSCEQNLNHDAMYWYRQDPGQGLRLIYYSQIVNDFQKGDIAEGYSVSREKKESFPLTVTSAQKNPTAFYLCASSIARGALREQYFGPGTRLTVT.